This section outlines one T cell receptor beta chain sequence together with its context. The germline gives CDR1 KGHSH, CDR2 LQKENI. V trimming: 2 bases; J trimming: 0 bases; junction bases outside the gene matches: 1. The CDR3 totals 15 residues. This sample is drawn from a study of blood T cell repertoires in COVID-19. About the study: The study drew acute and convalescent COVID-19 samples from the United States, Italy and Spain.

Here immunoSEQ multiplex PCR was the method, and the copy in TCRdb shows in-frame clones only, minus some. The sample records nearly 25,000 clones, 70% to 90% being singletons. The chain is built from TRBV18 and TRBJ1-3; 7 nucleotides match TRBD1. Sequenced input: peripheral blood. The receptor's source is a man aged 65 to 85 with acute or convalescent COVID-19. CDR3 DNA sequence: TGTGCCAGCTCACCAGACAGGGCCTCTGGAAACACCATATATTTT. Translated, it gives CASSPDRASGNTIYF. Based on the CDR3 plus reference TRBV18 and TRBJ1-3, the full variable domain is NAGVMQNPRHLVRRRGQEARLRCSPMKGHSHVYWYRQLPEEGLKFMVYLQKENIIDESGMPKERFSAEFPKEGPSILRIQQVVRGDSAAYFCASSPDRASGNTIYFGEGSWLTVV.